The entry below gives a single TCR beta chain sequence along with its context. The PCR made use of 60 Vbeta and 13 Jbeta primers. Assay: immunoSEQ multiplex PCR; the TCRdb copy retains only in-frame clones and omits some. The table lists about 180,000 clones, 76% of them singletons, with 1.5% to 2% in the top ten. There are 15 residues in the CDR3. Germline V gene sequence: CDR1 SGHTA, CDR2 FQGNSA. V shed 1 base, J shed 2 bases, and the junction held 2 bases outside the gene matches. The source of the sample is a study of cytomegalovirus exposure and HLA in healthy donors. Sequenced: PBMCs. This sequence originates from a man in his late teens or twenties in good health and CMV-seronegative. V gene TRBV7-2 combines with J gene TRBJ1-5, with TRBD1 matching 7 bases. As DNA, the CDR3 is TGTGCCAGCAGCTTAGAGGGGGCTGGCAATCAGCCCCAGCATTTT. Translation gives CASSLEGAGNQPQHF. The variable domain in full, with the rest retrieved from reference TRBV7-2 and TRBJ1-5, is GAGVSQSPSNKVTEKGKDVELRCDPISGHTALYWYRQSLGQGLEFLIYFQGNSAPDKSGLPSDRFSAERTGGSVSTLTIQRTQQEDSAVYLCASSLEGAGNQPQHFGDGTRLSIL.